The rows below give T cell receptor beta chains drawn from one sample of a study of vaccination effects on CD4 cells after COVID-19. The method was immunoSEQ multiplex PCR; TCRdb's version includes in-frame clones alone and lacks a portion of them. In the table there are more than 20,000 clones, over 60% of which are singletons. Antigens for these TCRs are unknown. Sequencing was performed on CD4+ T cells from PBMCs cultured with SARS-CoV-2 spike peptides, taken after COVID-19 vaccination. The receptors here all came from a human donor who received a COVID-19 vaccine. Some clones in this sample may be carry-over from other donors' samples. The CDR3 runs from the conserved cysteine through the conserved F or W.

cdr3_length	v_call	j_call	cdr3_aa
14	TRBV6-5	TRBJ2-1	CASSTQGAYNEQFF
17	TRBV5-1	TRBJ2-5	CASSPIGQRGHQETQYF
17	TRBV24-1	TRBJ2-1	CATSDPARDRFYNEQFF
15	TRBV5-6	TRBJ2-1	CASSWGGFPYNEQFF
17	TRBV9	TRBJ2-1	CASSAASGGAFYNEQFF
15	TRBV5-1	TRBJ2-2	CASSLTVLLTGELFF
13	TRBV6-2/TRBV6-3	TRBJ1-5	CASSYTGNQPQHF
15	TRBV10-3	TRBJ2-5	CAISQSTGDQETQYF
15	TRBV9	TRBJ2-2	CASSVGPTLTGELFF
14	TRBV28	TRBJ1-2	CASSTTGVGYGYTF
16	TRBV5-1	TRBJ2-3	CASSLSLGGVGDTQYF
14	TRBV2	TRBJ2-2	CASSDVRGYGELFF
18	TRBV5-8	TRBJ2-5	CASPGLPGLARTQETQYF
16	TRBV12-5	TRBJ1-2	CASGLRTAIANYGYTF
16	TRBV5-1	TRBJ2-1	CASSLGGVRGGNEQFF
12	TRBV12-3/TRBV12-4	TRBJ1-2	CASSLTGHLHTF
12	TRBV5-1	TRBJ1-2	CASSLHGNGYTF
13	TRBV7-8	TRBJ1-1	CASSLEANTEAFF
16	TRBV25-1	TRBJ2-3	CASSEYSGTQGDTQYF
13	TRBV5-1	TRBJ2-3	CASSLAGADTQYF
13	TRBV6-5	TRBJ1-6	CASRGGQNSPLHF
13	TRBV5-6	TRBJ2-1	CASSSPGLNEQFF
12	TRBV10-3	TRBJ2-5	CAIGQGGETQYF
16	TRBV5-4	TRBJ2-3	CASRPPTGKGPDTQYF
14	TRBV11-3	TRBJ1-1	CASSSTGTGTEAFF
15	TRBV5-1	TRBJ2-3	CASSLGTGGPDTQYF
12	TRBV13	TRBJ2-5	CASSSSRETQYF
16	TRBV5-1	TRBJ2-3	CASSFYPDRLTDTQYF
16	TRBV18	TRBJ2-2	CASSPLTSGVTGELFF
15	TRBV24-1	TRBJ1-4	CATSDLERINEKLFF
13	TRBV30	TRBJ1-2	CACQHEFNYGYTF
13	TRBV2	TRBJ1-2	CASSVQGPKGYTF
13	TRBV29-1	TRBJ2-5	CSVPWDRGSTQYF